Presented here are 5 T cell receptor beta chains from one specimen sequenced in a study of PD-1 blockade in classical Hodgkin lymphoma. After autologous stem cell transplantation all patients relapsed, and prior brentuximab vedotin exposure differed between cohorts. The protocol was immunoSEQ multiplex PCR, while the TCRdb copy is restricted to in-frame clones and leaves out a portion. The table shows tens of thousands of clones, with roughly 78% occurring only once. This material consisted of peripheral blood mononuclear cells (PBMCs), taken before the second cycle of nivolumab. These TCRs come from a human donor with classical Hodgkin lymphoma.

The chain joins TRBV4-1 to TRBJ1-5, with D unresolved. The V gene lost 1 base and the J gene lost 4 bases, with 8 bases spanning the gap. The germline V gene encodes CDR1 MGHRA and CDR2 YSYEKL. CDR3 size: 14 residues. The CDR3 DNA reads TGCGCCAGCAGCCAAGTTTTGGGGAATCAGCCCCAGCATTTT. Protein: CASSQVLGNQPQHF.

The V and J genes are TRBV11-2 and TRBJ1-3; D is undetermined. Per germline, CDR1 SGHAT and CDR2 FQNNGV. This CDR3 contains 15 residues. Trimming stripped 5 bases from V and 0 bases from J, with 11 bases between. Written as DNA, the CDR3 is TGTGCCAGCAGCCCACAGCCATACTCTGGAAACACCATATATTTT. This sequence encodes CASSPQPYSGNTIYF.

CDR3 nucleotide sequence: TGTGCCTGGGTCCCTTCCCGGGCAGGGGGTTATCAGCCCCAGCATTTT. Protein product: CAWVPSRAGGYQPQHF. The chain links TRBV30 to TRBJ1-5; 7 positions match TRBD1. V shed 5 bases, J shed 5 bases, and the junction held 15 bases outside the gene matches. Germline V gene lookup returns CDR1 GTSNPN and CDR2 SVGIG (reference sequence). CDR3 length equals 16 residues.

The chain couples TRBV2 to TRBJ1-4; the match to TRBD1 covers 10 bases. CDR1 and CDR2 (germline): SNHLY, FYNNEI. The CDR3 covers 14 residues. With V trimmed by 6 bases and J by 8 bases, 6 bases remained unmatched. The chain's CDR3 is CASRSGTGDEKLFF. In DNA, the CDR3 is TGTGCCAGCAGGAGTGGGACAGGGGACGAAAAACTGTTTTTT.

This chain connects TRBV27 to TRBJ1-2; a weak D match, TRBD1 (6 bases). This CDR3 is 14 amino acids long. V dropped 3 bases and J dropped 4 bases, with 12 bases sitting between them. Germline CDR1 reads MNHEY; CDR2 reads SMNVEV (reference sequence). The CDR3 coding sequence is TGTGCCAGCAGTTTGGGGGCCGCTGGCTATGGCTACACCTTC. Its translation is CASSLGAAGYGYTF.